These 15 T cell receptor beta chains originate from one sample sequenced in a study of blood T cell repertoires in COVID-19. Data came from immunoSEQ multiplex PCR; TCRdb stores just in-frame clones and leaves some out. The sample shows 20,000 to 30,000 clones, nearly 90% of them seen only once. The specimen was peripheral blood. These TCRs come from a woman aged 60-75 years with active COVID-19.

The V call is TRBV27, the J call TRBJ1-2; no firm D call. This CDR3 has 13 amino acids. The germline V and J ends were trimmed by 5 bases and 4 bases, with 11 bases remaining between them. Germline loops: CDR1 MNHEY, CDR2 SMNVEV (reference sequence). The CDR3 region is CASSLAEGYGYTF. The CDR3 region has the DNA TGTGCCAGCAGTCTCGCGGAGGGCTATGGCTACACCTTC.

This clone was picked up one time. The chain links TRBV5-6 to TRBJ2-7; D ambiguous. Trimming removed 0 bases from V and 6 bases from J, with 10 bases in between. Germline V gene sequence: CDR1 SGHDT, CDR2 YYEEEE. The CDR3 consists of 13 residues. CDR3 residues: CASSLEPEAEQYF. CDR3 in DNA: TGTGCCAGCAGCTTGGAGCCTGAGGCCGAGCAGTACTTC.

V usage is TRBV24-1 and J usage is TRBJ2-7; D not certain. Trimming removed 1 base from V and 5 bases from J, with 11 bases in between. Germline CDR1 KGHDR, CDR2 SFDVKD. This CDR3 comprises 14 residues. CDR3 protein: CATSDFEPPHEQYF. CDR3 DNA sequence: TGTGCCACCAGTGATTTCGAGCCGCCCCACGAGCAGTACTTC.

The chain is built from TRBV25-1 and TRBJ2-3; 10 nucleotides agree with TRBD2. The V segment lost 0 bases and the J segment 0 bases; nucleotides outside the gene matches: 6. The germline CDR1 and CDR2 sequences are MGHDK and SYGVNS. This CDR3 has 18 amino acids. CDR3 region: CASSEYFTSGASTDTQYF. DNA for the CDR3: TGTGCCAGCAGTGAATATTTCACTAGCGGGGCTAGCACAGATACGCAGTATTTT.

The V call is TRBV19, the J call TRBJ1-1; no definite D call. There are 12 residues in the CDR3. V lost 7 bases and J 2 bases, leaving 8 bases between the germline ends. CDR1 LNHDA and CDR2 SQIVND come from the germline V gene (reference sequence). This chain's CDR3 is CASIGDNTEAFF. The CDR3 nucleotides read TGTGCCAGTATCGGGGATAACACTGAAGCTTTCTTT.

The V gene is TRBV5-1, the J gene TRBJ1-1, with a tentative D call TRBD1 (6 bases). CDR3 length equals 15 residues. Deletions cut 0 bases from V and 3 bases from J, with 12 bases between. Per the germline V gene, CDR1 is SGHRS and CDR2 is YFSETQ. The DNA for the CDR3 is TGCGCCAGCAGCTTGGTGCCGGGACAAGACACTGAAGCTTTCTTT. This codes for CASSLVPGQDTEAFF.

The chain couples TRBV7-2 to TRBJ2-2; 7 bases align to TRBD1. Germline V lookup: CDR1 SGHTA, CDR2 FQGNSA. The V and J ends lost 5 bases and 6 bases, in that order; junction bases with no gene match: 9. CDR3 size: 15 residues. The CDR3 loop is CASSPDRVQAGELFF. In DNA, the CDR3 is TGTGCCAGCAGCCCAGACAGGGTGCAAGCCGGGGAGCTGTTTTTT. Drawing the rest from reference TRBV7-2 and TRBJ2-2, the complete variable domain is GAGVSQSPSNKVTEKGKDVELRCDPISGHTALYWYRQSLGQGLEFLIYFQGNSAPDKSGLPSDRFSAERTGGSVSTLTIQRTQQEDSAVYLCASSPDRVQAGELFFGEGSRLTVL.

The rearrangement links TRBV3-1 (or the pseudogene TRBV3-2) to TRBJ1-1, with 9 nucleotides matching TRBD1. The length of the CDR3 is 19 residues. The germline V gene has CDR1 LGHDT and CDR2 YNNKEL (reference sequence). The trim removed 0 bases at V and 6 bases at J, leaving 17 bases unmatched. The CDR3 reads CASSQENFGTGTRTAEAFF. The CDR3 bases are TGTGCCAGCAGCCAAGAAAATTTTGGGACAGGGACGAGAACTGCTGAAGCTTTCTTT.

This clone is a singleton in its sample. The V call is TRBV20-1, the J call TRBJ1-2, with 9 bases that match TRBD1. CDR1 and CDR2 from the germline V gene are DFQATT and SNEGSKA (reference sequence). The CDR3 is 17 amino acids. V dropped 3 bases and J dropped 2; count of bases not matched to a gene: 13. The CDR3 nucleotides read TGCAGTGCTAGTGGTCAGGGACAGGGCGCCATCAACTATGGCTACACCTTC. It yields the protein CSASGQGQGAINYGYTF.

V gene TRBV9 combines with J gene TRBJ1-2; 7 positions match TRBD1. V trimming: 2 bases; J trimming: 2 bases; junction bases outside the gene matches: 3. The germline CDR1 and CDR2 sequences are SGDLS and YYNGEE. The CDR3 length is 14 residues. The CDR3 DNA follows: TGTGCCAGCAGCGTGGGGACAGAGAACTATGGCTACACCTTC. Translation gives CASSVGTENYGYTF. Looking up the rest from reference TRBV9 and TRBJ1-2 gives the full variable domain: DSGVTQTPKHLITATGQRVTLRCSPRSGDLSVYWYQQSLDQGLQFLIQYYNGEERAKGNILERFSAQQFPDLHSELNLSSLELGDSALYFCASSVGTENYGYTFGSGTRLTVV.

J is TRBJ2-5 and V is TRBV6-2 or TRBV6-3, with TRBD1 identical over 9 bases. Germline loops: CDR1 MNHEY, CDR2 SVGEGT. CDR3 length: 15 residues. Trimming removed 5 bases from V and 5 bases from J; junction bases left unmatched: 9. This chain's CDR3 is CASSHQGTGKETQYF. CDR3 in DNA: TGTGCCAGCAGTCACCAAGGGACAGGGAAGGAGACCCAGTACTTC.

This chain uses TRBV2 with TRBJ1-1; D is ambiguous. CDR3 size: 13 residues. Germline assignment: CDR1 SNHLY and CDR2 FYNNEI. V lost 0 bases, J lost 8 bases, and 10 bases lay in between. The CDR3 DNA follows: TGTGCCAGCAGTGAAGCCCCCGGTCTGGAAGCTTTCTTT. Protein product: CASSEAPGLEAFF.

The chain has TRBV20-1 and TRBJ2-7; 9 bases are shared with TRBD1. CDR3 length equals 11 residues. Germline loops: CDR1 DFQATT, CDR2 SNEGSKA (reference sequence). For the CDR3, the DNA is TGCAGCGGGGGACAGGGCAACGAGCAGTACTTC. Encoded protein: CSGGQGNEQYF.

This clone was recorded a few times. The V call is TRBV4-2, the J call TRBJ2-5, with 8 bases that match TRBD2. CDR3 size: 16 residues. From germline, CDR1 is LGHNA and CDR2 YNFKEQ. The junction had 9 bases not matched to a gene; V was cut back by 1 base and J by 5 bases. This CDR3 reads CASSQGDGRAGETQYF. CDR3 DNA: TGTGCCAGCAGCCAAGGTGACGGGAGGGCCGGTGAGACCCAGTACTTC.

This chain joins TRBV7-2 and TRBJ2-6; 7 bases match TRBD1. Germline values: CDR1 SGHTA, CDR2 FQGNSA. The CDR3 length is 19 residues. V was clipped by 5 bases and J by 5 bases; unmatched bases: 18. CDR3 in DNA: TGTGCCAGCAGCCAACAGGGGCAGGTCCCCCTCTTTCGGGCCAACGTCCTGACTTTC. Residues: CASSQQGQVPLFRANVLTF.